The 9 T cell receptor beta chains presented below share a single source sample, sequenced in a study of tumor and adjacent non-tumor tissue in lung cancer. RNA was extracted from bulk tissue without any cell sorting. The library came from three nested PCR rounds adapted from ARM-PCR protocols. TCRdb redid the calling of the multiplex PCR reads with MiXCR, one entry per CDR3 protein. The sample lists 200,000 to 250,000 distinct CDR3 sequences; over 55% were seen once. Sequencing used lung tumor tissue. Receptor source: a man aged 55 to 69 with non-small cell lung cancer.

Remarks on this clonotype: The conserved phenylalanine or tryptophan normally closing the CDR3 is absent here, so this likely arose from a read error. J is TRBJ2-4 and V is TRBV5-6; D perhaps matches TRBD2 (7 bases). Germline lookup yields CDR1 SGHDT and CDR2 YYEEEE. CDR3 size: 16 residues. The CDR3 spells CVSSLGGPLAKNIQYS. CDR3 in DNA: TGTGTCAGCAGCTTGGGGGGGCCTTTAGCCAAAAACATTCAGTACTCC.

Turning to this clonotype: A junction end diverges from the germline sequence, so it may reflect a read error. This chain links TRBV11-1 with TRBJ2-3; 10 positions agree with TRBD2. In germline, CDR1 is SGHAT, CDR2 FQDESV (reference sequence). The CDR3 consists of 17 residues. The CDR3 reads CASSLVRTSGSTDTQYF. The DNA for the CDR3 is TGTGCCAGCAGTTTAGTTAGGACTAGCGGTAGCACAGATACGCAGTATTTT.

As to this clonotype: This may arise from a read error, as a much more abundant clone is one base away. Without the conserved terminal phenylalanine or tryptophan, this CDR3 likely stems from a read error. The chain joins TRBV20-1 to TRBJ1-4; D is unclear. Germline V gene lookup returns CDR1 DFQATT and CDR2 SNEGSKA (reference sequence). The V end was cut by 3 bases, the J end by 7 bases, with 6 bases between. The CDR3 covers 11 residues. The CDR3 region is CSARAFEKLFL. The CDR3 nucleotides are TGCAGTGCTAGGGCATTTGAAAAACTGTTTTTA.

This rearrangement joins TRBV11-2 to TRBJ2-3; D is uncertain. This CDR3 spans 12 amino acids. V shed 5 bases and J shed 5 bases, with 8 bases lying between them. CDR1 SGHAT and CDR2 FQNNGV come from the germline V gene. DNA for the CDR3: TGTGCCAGCAGCCTCATGGGAGATACGCAGTATTTT. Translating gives CASSLMGDTQYF.

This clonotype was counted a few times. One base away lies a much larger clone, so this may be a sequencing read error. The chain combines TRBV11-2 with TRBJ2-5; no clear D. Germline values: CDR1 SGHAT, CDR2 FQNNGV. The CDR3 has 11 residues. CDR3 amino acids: CASRQEETQCF. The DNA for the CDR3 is TGTGCCAGCAGGCAGGAAGAGACCCAGTGCTTC. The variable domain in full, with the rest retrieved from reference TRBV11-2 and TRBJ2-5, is EAGVAQSPRYKIIEKRQSVAFWCNPISGHATLYWYQQILGQGPKLLIQFQNNGVVDDSQLPKDRFSAERLKGVDSTLKIQPAKLEDSAVYLCASRQEETQCFGPGTRLLVL.

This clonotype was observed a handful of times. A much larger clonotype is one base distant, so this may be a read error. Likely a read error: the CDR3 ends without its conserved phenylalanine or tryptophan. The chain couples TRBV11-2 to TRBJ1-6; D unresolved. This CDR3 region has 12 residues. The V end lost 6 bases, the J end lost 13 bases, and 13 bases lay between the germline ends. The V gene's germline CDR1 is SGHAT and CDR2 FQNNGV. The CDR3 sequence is CASRMLQSPLHS. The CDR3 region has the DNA TGTGCCAGCAGGATGCTTCAGAGTCCCCTCCACTCT.

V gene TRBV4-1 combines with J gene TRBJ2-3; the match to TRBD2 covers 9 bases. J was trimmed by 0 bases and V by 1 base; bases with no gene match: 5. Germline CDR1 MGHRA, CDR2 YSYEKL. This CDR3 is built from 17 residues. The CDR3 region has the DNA TGCGCCAGCAGCCAAGGGCTAGCGGGAACTAGCACAGATACGCAGTATTTT. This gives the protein CASSQGLAGTSTDTQYF.

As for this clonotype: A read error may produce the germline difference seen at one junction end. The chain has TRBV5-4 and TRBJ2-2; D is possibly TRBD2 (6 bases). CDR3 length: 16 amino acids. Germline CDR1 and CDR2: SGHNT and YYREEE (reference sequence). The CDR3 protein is CASSRDTASNTGGLFF. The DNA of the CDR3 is TGTGCCAGCAGCCGAGACACAGCTTCGAACACCGGGGGGCTGTTTTTT.

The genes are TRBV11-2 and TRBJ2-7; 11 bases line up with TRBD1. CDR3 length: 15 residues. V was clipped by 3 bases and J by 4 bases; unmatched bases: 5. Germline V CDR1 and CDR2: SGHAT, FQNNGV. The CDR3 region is CASSFWDRGGYEQYF. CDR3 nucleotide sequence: TGTGCCAGCAGCTTTTGGGACAGGGGGGGATACGAGCAGTACTTC.